The clone carrying this T cell receptor (beta chain) was recorded once. This sample is part of a study of blood T cell repertoires in COVID-19. Study information: Specimens from acute and convalescent COVID-19 originated in the United States, Italy and Spain. PBMCs, B-cell-depleted T cells, or T cells provided the cDNA or gDNA that made up the material.

How the authors handled the data: Estimates of nucleated cell counts were drawn from the amplification of reference gene primers. The data were produced by immunoSEQ multiplex PCR, yet TCRdb's version contains in-frame clones alone and is incomplete. The D gene and trimming were derived from the DNA, and the V and J assignments and clone size from that table. The sample lists 400,000 to 450,000 clones, 75% to 90% seen once, with roughly 1.5% in the top ten. This CDR3 has 15 residues. Germline V gene data show CDR1 as MNHEY and CDR2 as SVGAGI. J lost 7 bases, V lost 1 base, and 9 bases had no gene match.

The chain is built from TRBV6-5 and TRBJ1-2; TRBD1 matches 7 bases. This TCR was sampled from a woman aged 40 to 50 with COVID-19, enrolled during active disease. The sequenced material came from peripheral blood. This chain's CDR3 is CASSYFGTAPLGYTF. The CDR3 coding sequence is TGTGCCAGCAGTTACTTCGGGACAGCCCCACTTGGCTACACCTTC.